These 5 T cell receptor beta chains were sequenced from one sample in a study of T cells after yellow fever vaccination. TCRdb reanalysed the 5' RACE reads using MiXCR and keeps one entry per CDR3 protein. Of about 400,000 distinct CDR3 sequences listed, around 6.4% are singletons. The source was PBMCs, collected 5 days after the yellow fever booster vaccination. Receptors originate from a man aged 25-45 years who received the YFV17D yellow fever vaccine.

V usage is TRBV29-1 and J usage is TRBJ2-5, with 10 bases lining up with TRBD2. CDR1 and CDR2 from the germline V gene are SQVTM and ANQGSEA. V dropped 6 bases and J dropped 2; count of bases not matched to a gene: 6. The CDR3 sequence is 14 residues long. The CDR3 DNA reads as TGCAGCGTGACTAGCGGGTTATTACAAGAGACCCAGTACTTC. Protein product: CSVTSGLLQETQYF.

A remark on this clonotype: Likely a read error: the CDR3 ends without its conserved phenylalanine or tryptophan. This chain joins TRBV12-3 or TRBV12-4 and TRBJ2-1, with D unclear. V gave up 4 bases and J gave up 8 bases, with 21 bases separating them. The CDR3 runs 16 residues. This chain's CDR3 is CASSSPAQNSIYEQFL. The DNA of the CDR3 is TGTGCCAGCAGTTCTCCCGCCCAGAATTCCATTTATGAGCAGTTCTTG.

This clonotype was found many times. The CDR3 region is CASSFSEDNEQFF. Written as DNA, the CDR3 is TGTGCCAGCAGTTTTTCCGAGGACAATGAGCAGTTCTTC. V is TRBV12-3 or TRBV12-4 and J is TRBJ2-1; D is uncertain. This CDR3 region has 13 residues. Trimming took off 3 bases at V and 5 bases at J, with 8 bases between the two ends.

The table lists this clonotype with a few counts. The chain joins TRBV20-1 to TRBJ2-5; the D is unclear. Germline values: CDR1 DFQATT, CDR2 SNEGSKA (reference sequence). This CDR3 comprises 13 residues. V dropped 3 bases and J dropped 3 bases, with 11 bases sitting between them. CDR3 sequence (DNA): TGCAGTGCTAGTGGTCTGGGGAAAGAGACCCAGTACTTC. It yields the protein CSASGLGKETQYF.

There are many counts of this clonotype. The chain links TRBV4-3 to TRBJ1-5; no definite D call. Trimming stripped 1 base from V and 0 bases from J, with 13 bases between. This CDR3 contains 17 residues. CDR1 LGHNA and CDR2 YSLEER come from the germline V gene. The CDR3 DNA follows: TGCGCCAGCAGCCAAGGAGGGTCCGGGTATAGCAATCAGCCCCAGCATTTT. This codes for CASSQGGSGYSNQPQHF.